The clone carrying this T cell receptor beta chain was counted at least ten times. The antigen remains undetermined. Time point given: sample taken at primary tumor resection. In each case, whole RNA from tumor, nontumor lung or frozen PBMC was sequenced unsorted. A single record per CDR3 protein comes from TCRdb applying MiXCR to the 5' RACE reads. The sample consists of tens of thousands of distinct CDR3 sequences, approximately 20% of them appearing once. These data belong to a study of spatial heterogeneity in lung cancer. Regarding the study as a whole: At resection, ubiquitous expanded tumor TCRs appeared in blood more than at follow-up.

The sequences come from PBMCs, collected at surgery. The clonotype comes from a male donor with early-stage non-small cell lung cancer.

This chain's CDR3 is CASSQSSLVRGPEENIQYF. Here the CDR3 DNA reads TGTGCCAGCAGCCAATCTTCCCTAGTCAGGGGGCCAGAAGAAAACATTCAGTACTTC. This chain links TRBV4-2 with TRBJ2-4; TRBD1 aligns across 8 bases. CDR3 size: 19 residues. Germline CDR1 and CDR2: LGHNA and YNFKEQ. Trimming took 2 bases from V and 5 from J; bases not matched to a gene: 17.